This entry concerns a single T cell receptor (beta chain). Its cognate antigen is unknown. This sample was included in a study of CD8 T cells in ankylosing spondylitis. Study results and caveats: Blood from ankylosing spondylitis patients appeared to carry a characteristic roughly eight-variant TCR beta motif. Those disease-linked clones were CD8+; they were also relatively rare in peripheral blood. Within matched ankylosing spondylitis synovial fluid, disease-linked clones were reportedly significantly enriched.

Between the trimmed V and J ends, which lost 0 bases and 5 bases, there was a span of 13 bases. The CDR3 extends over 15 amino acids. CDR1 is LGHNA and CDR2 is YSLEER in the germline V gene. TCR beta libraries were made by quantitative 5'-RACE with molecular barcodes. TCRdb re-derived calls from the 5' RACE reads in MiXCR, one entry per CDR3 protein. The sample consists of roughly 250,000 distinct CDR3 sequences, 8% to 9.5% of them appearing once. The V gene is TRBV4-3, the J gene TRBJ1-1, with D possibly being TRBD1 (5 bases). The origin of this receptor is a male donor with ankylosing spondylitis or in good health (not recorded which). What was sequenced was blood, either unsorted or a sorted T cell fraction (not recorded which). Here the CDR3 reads CASSQDRGMRTEAFF. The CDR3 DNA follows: TGCGCCAGCAGCCAAGACCGGGGGATGAGAACTGAAGCTTTCTTT.